Below are 28 T cell receptor beta chains sequenced from a single sample in a study of OX40 agonist ivuxolimab in advanced cancers. Clones were sequenced by immunoSEQ multiplex PCR, and TCRdb holds only the in-frame ones, with some missing. The profile shows around 70,000 clones, about four fifths of them singletons. The source material was CD4+ or CD8+ T cells sorted from blood, sampled in a trial of the OX40 agonist ivuxolimab. The origin of the receptors is an adult with an advanced solid tumor such as melanoma, head and neck, liver or kidney cancer.

The chain has TRBV6-6 and TRBJ2-1; the D is unclear. The CDR3 spans 14 residues. Per the germline V gene, CDR1 is MNHNY and CDR2 is SVGAGI (reference sequence). Trimming stripped 4 bases from V and 3 bases from J, with 10 bases between. CDR3 coding DNA: TGTGCCAGCAGTTCCGACACTGACTACAATGAGCAGTTCTTC. Translation gives CASSSDTDYNEQFF.

This clone was seen a single time. V is TRBV27 and J is TRBJ2-7; the D is unclear. In germline, CDR1 is MNHEY, CDR2 SMNVEV (reference sequence). The CDR3 runs 13 residues. The V and J ends lost 8 bases and 3 bases respectively, with 14 bases between them. CDR3 region: CASWPGLSYEQYF. The CDR3 coding sequence is TGTGCCAGCTGGCCGGGTCTCAGCTACGAGCAGTACTTC.

The chain couples TRBV21-1 to TRBJ2-3; TRBD2 reflects the table's D call only, with no check against the DNA. TRBV21-1 is tagged as a pseudogene. The CDR3 length is 16 residues. In nucleotides, the CDR3 is TGTGCCAGCAGCCTCCGACTAACCTCTAGCACAGATACGCAGTATTTT. It specifies CASSLRLTSSTDTQYF.

The chain couples TRBV19 to TRBJ2-7, with 9 bases that match TRBD1. Germline values: CDR1 LNHDA, CDR2 SQIVND (reference sequence). The CDR3 runs to 18 residues. V lost 3 bases and J lost 3; bases outside the gene matches: 15. CDR3 nucleotide sequence: TGTGCCAGTAGTATTCCCGGGGACGAACAGGGGGCGATCTACGAGCAGTACTTC. Protein: CASSIPGDEQGAIYEQYF.

This chain links TRBV5-8 with TRBJ2-5; D call uncertain. The length of the CDR3 is 16 residues. The germline CDR1 and CDR2 sequences are SGHTS and YDEGEE. Between the trimmed V and J ends, which lost 0 bases and 1 base, there was a span of 13 bases. The DNA of the CDR3 is TGTGCCAGCAGCTTGGGCTCCCAGGTATCCCAAGAGACCCAGTACTTC. Amino acid sequence: CASSLGSQVSQETQYF.

The gene calls are TRBV7-9 and TRBJ2-5; maybe TRBD2 (6 bases). Trimming removed 6 bases from V and 9 bases from J, with 20 bases in between. The germline CDR1 and CDR2 sequences are SEHNR and FQNEAQ (reference sequence). The CDR3 is 14 amino acids. DNA of the CDR3: TGTGCCAGCAGTCGAATGGGGACTTCCCGGCCCCAGTACTTC. Translating it yields CASSRMGTSRPQYF.

This clone has just a few counts. The chain is built from TRBV11-2 and TRBJ1-5, with D unclear. This CDR3 is 15 amino acids long. CDR1 is SGHAT, CDR2 FQNNGV, per germline. With 0 bases removed from V and 2 bases from J, the gap between germline ends came to 8 bases. The CDR3 DNA reads as TGTGCCAGCAGCTTAGAGGGGAGAGGCAATCAGCCCCAGCATTTT. This sequence encodes CASSLEGRGNQPQHF.

This clone was observed a handful of times. V gene TRBV5-4 combines with J gene TRBJ2-7; maybe TRBD1 (5 bases). Germline CDR1 SGHNT, CDR2 YYREEE (reference sequence). V shed 5 bases and J shed 0 bases, with 9 bases lying between them. This CDR3 has 13 residues. CDR3 sequence: CASRNRFSYEQYF. The DNA of the CDR3 is TGTGCCAGCAGAAACAGGTTCTCCTACGAGCAGTACTTC.

The chain is built from TRBV5-1 and TRBJ2-4; no clear D gene. V was cut by 4 bases and J by 2 bases, with 16 bases left in between. This CDR3 region has 16 residues. Germline CDR1 and CDR2: SGHRS and YFSETQ. CDR3 protein: CASSLRHLFSKNIQYF. The CDR3 DNA sequence: TGCGCCAGCAGCCTACGACATCTTTTCTCCAAAAACATTCAGTACTTC. Full variable domain (rest looked up from reference TRBV5-1 and TRBJ2-4): KAGVTQTPRYLIKTRGQQVTLSCSPISGHRSVSWYQQTPGQGLQFLFEYFSETQRNKGNFPGRFSGRQFSNSRSEMNVSTLELGDSALYLCASSLRHLFSKNIQYFGAGTRLSVL.

The chain is built from TRBV15 and TRBJ2-5, with D perhaps TRBD2 (5 bases). With 3 bases removed from V and 5 bases from J, the gap between germline ends came to 19 bases. Germline loops: CDR1 LNHNV, CDR2 YYDKDF (reference sequence). The CDR3 loop spans 16 amino acids. CDR3 nucleotide sequence: TGTGCCACCAGCAGCCCTTCATTACGGTCGGGGGAGACCCAGTACTTC. Protein product: CATSSPSLRSGETQYF.

The rearrangement joins TRBV27 to TRBJ2-5, with D tentatively TRBD1 (6 bases). This CDR3 is 14 amino acids long. Germline V gives CDR1 MNHEY, CDR2 SMNVEV (reference sequence). V was clipped by 5 bases and J by 4 bases, with 14 bases between them. CDR3 coding DNA: TGTGCCAGCAGTAGACAGGCGGGTAGAGAGACCCAGTACTTC. This codes for CASSRQAGRETQYF.

J is TRBJ2-6 and V is TRBV19; TRBD2 matches at 8 bases. The CDR3 sequence is 19 residues long. CDR1 and CDR2 (germline): LNHDA, SQIVND (reference sequence). Trimming cost V 3 bases and J 0 bases; bases outside gene matches: 10. The CDR3 protein is CASSIERLAGSSGANVLTF. CDR3 nucleotide sequence: TGTGCCAGTAGTATTGAAAGGCTAGCGGGCAGCTCTGGGGCCAACGTCCTGACTTTC.

The gene calls are TRBV6-5 and TRBJ2-7, with a possible D match to TRBD1 (5 bases). Per germline, CDR1 MNHEY and CDR2 SVGAGI. V lost 4 bases, J lost 6 bases, and 13 bases lay in between. The CDR3 has 13 amino acids. Here the CDR3 reads CASSSHSRGEQYF. The CDR3, as DNA: TGTGCCAGCAGTTCTCACTCTAGGGGCGAGCAGTACTTC.

This chain links TRBV7-6 with TRBJ2-2; 7 bases fit TRBD1. This CDR3 region has 16 residues. Germline V gene sequence: CDR1 SGHVS, CDR2 FNYEAQ. Unmatched junction bases numbered 10, after V lost 5 bases and J lost 4 bases. CDR3: CASSLRHRGGTGELFF. CDR3 nucleotides: TGTGCCAGCAGCCTCCGCCACAGGGGCGGCACCGGGGAGCTGTTTTTT. Full variable domain (outside the CDR3, taken from reference TRBV7-6 and TRBJ2-2): GAGVSQSPRYKVTKRGQDVALRCDPISGHVSLYWYRQALGQGPEFLTYFNYEAQQDKSGLPNDRFSAERPEGSISTLTIQRTEQRDSAMYRCASSLRHRGGTGELFFGEGSRLTVL.

J is TRBJ2-7 and V is TRBV19; possible D gene TRBD1, 6 bases. The V gene's germline CDR1 is LNHDA and CDR2 SQIVND (reference sequence). CDR3 length equals 13 residues. The V gene lost 1 base and the J gene lost 3 bases, with 7 bases spanning the gap. In DNA form, the CDR3 reads TGTGCCAGTAGTATAGGACAGGACTACGAGCAGTACTTC. Protein sequence: CASSIGQDYEQYF.

J is TRBJ2-3 and V is TRBV5-1; 11 bases fit TRBD2. Germline V gene data show CDR1 as SGHRS and CDR2 as YFSETQ. V lost 4 bases and J lost 8; bases outside the gene matches: 6. CDR3 length equals 14 residues. The DNA of the CDR3 is TGCGCCAGCAGCCCGGGGACTAGCGGTGGTACGCAGTATTTT. It translates to CASSPGTSGGTQYF.

This clone was picked up a small number of times. This chain joins TRBV10-3 and TRBJ1-1; 8 bases map to TRBD1. Germline CDR1 is ENHRY and CDR2 is SYGVKD. V gave up 4 bases and J gave up 1 base; unmatched junction bases: 2. The CDR3 runs 14 residues. CDR3 DNA sequence: TGTGCCATCAGTGGGGGACAGGAGAACACTGAAGCTTTCTTT. Protein: CAISGGQENTEAFF.

The chain is built from TRBV2 and TRBJ2-2; possible D gene TRBD2, 5 bases. V was trimmed by 4 bases and J by 1 base, leaving 10 bases between them. Germline V gene data show CDR1 as SNHLY and CDR2 as FYNNEI. This CDR3 has 15 amino acids. The CDR3 bases are TGTGCCAGCAGTGTGGCGACTATGAACACCGGGGAGCTGTTTTTT. Its protein is CASSVATMNTGELFF.

This clone was recorded a few times. The rearrangement uses TRBV29-1 and TRBJ2-2, with 9 bases lining up with TRBD1. The V gene end was trimmed by 7 bases and the J gene end by 7 bases; junction bases not matched to a gene: 7. In germline, CDR1 is SQVTM, CDR2 ANQGSEA. The CDR3 covers 13 residues. The CDR3 nucleotides are TGCAGCGCTCGACAGGGGGAGGTCGGGGAGCTGTTTTTT. This gives the protein CSARQGEVGELFF.

J is TRBJ1-2 and V is TRBV11-2; maybe TRBD1 (5 bases). The CDR3 consists of 14 residues. The germline V gene encodes CDR1 SGHAT and CDR2 FQNNGV. V was cut by 5 bases and J by 6 bases, with 16 bases left in between. The CDR3 DNA reads TGTGCCAGCAGCGAAATTCCCGGGACCAATGGCTACACCTTC. It is translated as CASSEIPGTNGYTF.

The V call is TRBV4-2, the J call TRBJ2-7; the D is unclear. Germline CDR1 reads LGHNA; CDR2 reads YNFKEQ. V was shortened by 0 bases and J by 0 bases, with 15 bases between the two germline ends. The CDR3 runs 17 residues. The CDR3 region has the DNA TGTGCCAGCAGCCAAGATCCCCGAGGATCTTCCTCCTACGAGCAGTACTTC. It encodes CASSQDPRGSSSYEQYF.

The V and J genes are TRBV6-1 and TRBJ2-5, with unresolved D. V was clipped by 0 bases and J by 4 bases, with 3 bases between them. From germline, CDR1 is MNHNS and CDR2 SASEGT. The CDR3 runs to 12 residues. CDR3 sequence (DNA): TGTGCCAGCAGTGAAGCCGGAGAGACCCAGTACTTC. This encodes CASSEAGETQYF.

In this sample, this clone turned up a few times. The J gene is TRBJ2-5, the V gene TRBV4-2; 8 nucleotides line up with TRBD2. CDR3 length: 19 residues. V gave up 1 base and J gave up 4 bases; unmatched junction bases: 17. From germline, CDR1 is LGHNA and CDR2 YNFKEQ. The CDR3 DNA reads as TGTGCCAGCAGCCAAGCGGCCGGGAGGGCCCTCGGGGCACGAGAGACCCAGTACTTC. Its protein is CASSQAAGRALGARETQYF.

The CDR3 loop is CASTAPNTEAFF. The CDR3 region has the DNA TGTGCCAGCACCGCACCCAACACTGAAGCTTTCTTT. The chain recombines TRBV27 with TRBJ1-1; D is unresolved. This CDR3 has 12 residues. The V gene's germline CDR1 is MNHEY and CDR2 SMNVEV (reference sequence). The V gene lost 7 bases and the J gene lost 2 bases, with 8 bases spanning the gap.

The V and J genes are TRBV7-7 and TRBJ2-1; TRBD2 agrees at 8 bases. The CDR3 runs 13 residues. CDR1 is SSHAT, CDR2 FNYEAQ, per germline (reference sequence). The V segment lost 5 bases and the J segment 10 bases; nucleotides outside the gene matches: 7. This CDR3 is CASSRTSSGEQFF. In DNA, the CDR3 is TGTGCCAGCAGCCGTACCTCTAGCGGGGAGCAGTTCTTC. The variable domain in full, completed from reference TRBV7-7 and TRBJ2-1, reads GAGVSQSPRYKVTKRGQDVTLRCDPISSHATLYWYQQALGQGPEFLTYFNYEAQPDKSGLPSDRFSAERPEGSISTLTIQRTEQRDSAMYRCASSRTSSGEQFFGPGTRLTVL.

This chain uses TRBV6-9 with TRBJ2-7; D remains unclear. V was clipped by 2 bases and J by 2 bases, with 13 bases between them. CDR3 length: 15 amino acids. Per germline, CDR1 MNHGY and CDR2 SVAAGI. CDR3 residues: CASSYKAEKPYEQYF. The CDR3 nucleotides read TGTGCCAGCAGTTATAAGGCGGAGAAACCCTACGAGCAGTACTTC.

The chain links TRBV6-1 to TRBJ2-7, with D unclear. The CDR3 has 16 residues. Trimming removed 4 bases at V and 2 bases at J, with 18 bases between. CDR1 MNHNS and CDR2 SASEGT come from the germline V gene. The DNA for the CDR3 is TGTGCCAGCAGTGTGGCCACGGCGGACCCGGCCTACGAGCAGTACTTC. Translating gives CASSVATADPAYEQYF.

The rearrangement links TRBV18 to TRBJ1-1, with D tentatively TRBD1 (5 bases). Germline V gene sequence: CDR1 KGHSH, CDR2 LQKENI. V lost 6 bases and J lost 3, with 8 bases in between. The CDR3 extends over 12 amino acids. The CDR3 nucleotides are TGTGCCAGCTCTGACAGCCACACTGAAGCTTTCTTT. Translating it yields CASSDSHTEAFF. Full variable domain (remainder filled in from reference TRBV18 and TRBJ1-1): NAGVMQNPRHLVRRRGQEARLRCSPMKGHSHVYWYRQLPEEGLKFMVYLQKENIIDESGMPKERFSAEFPKEGPSILRIQQVVRGDSAAYFCASSDSHTEAFFGQGTRLTVV.